One and the same sample provided the 8 T cell receptor beta chains below, sequenced in a study of memory CD4+ T cells and cytomegalovirus serostatus. Single viable CD3+CD4+CD8-CD45RO+ cells were sorted as the memory CD4+ T cells. Only in-frame clones appear in the TCRdb table, and some are missing; sequencing was by immunoSEQ multiplex PCR. The sample shows fewer than 35,000 clones, about 81% of them seen only once. The specimen was memory CD4+ T cells from blood. Source of these receptors: an adult in good health and CMV-seronegative.

Here the CDR3 reads CASSLFVRPEAFF. Here the CDR3 DNA reads TGTGCCAGCAGCTTATTTGTCAGACCTGAAGCTTTCTTT. J is TRBJ1-1 and V is TRBV7-2, with D unresolved. The CDR3 is 13 residues long. Trimming removed 2 bases from V and 6 bases from J, with 10 bases in between. The germline gives CDR1 SGHTA, CDR2 FQGNSA. The full variable domain, its missing parts supplied by reference TRBV7-2 and TRBJ1-1, is GAGVSQSPSNKVTEKGKDVELRCDPISGHTALYWYRQSLGQGLEFLIYFQGNSAPDKSGLPSDRFSAERTGGSVSTLTIQRTQQEDSAVYLCASSLFVRPEAFFGQGTRLTVV.

The rearrangement joins TRBV28 to TRBJ2-7; D is perhaps TRBD1 (6 bases). Looked up from germline, CDR1 is MDHEN and CDR2 is SYDVKM. Trimming took off 3 bases at V and 2 bases at J, with 8 bases between the two ends. The CDR3 runs to 13 residues. The CDR3 sequence is CASSFRGTYEQYF. CDR3 in DNA: TGTGCCAGCAGTTTTAGGGGGACCTACGAGCAGTACTTC.

The rearrangement uses TRBV5-4 and TRBJ1-1; D may be TRBD1 (6 bases). This CDR3 is built from 14 residues. Trimming left V 1 base short and J 5 bases short, with 12 bases between. Germline V gives CDR1 SGHNT, CDR2 YYREEE (reference sequence). The CDR3 protein is CASSLQGRETEAFF. CDR3 sequence (DNA): TGTGCCAGCAGCTTGCAGGGGCGAGAGACTGAAGCTTTCTTT.

DNA for the CDR3: TGTGCCAGCAGTTTACCGGGGGGGGAGGGAGGCATTCAGTACTTC. This gives the protein CASSLPGGEGGIQYF. This sequence joins TRBV28 and TRBJ2-4, with 8 nucleotides matching TRBD2. The germline gives CDR1 MDHEN, CDR2 SYDVKM. This CDR3 is built from 15 residues. V lost 2 bases to trimming and J lost 9 bases; unmatched junction nucleotides: 9.

This clone was seen a few times. V usage is TRBV30 and J usage is TRBJ1-5; D unresolved. This CDR3 is built from 14 residues. The V and J ends lost 1 base and 3 bases respectively, with 10 bases between them. Looked up from germline, CDR1 is GTSNPN and CDR2 is SVGIG (reference sequence). The CDR3 is CAWSAGVLNQPQHF. The CDR3 coding sequence is TGTGCCTGGAGTGCCGGGGTCCTCAATCAGCCCCAGCATTTT. Full variable domain (rest looked up from reference TRBV30 and TRBJ1-5): SQTIHQWPATLVQPVGSPLSLECTVEGTSNPNLYWYRQAAGRGLQLLFYSVGIGQISSEVPQNLSASRPQDRQFILSSKKLLLSDSGFYLCAWSAGVLNQPQHFGDGTRLSIL.

The chain links TRBV29-1 to TRBJ2-5, with a possible D match to TRBD2 (6 bases). Trimming took 7 bases from V and 5 from J, leaving 11 bases between them. CDR1 and CDR2 from the germline V gene are SQVTM and ANQGSEA. The CDR3 spans 11 residues. The CDR3 reads CSGGGGETQYF. The CDR3, as DNA: TGCAGCGGGGGCGGAGGGGAGACCCAGTACTTC.

The chain recombines TRBV6-5 with TRBJ1-2; D unresolved. Germline loops: CDR1 MNHEY, CDR2 SVGAGI. V was cut by 6 bases and J by 4 bases, with 12 bases left in between. This CDR3 contains 13 residues. The DNA for the CDR3 is TGTGCCAGCAGATCGACACCGGCCTATGGCTACACCTTC. Protein sequence: CASRSTPAYGYTF.

As regards this clone: Within the sample, other DNA sequences also encode this same CDR3. The chain links TRBV30 to TRBJ1-3; the D is unclear. The germline V and J ends were trimmed by 1 base and 4 bases, with 8 bases remaining between them. The CDR3 has 13 amino acids. The V gene's germline CDR1 is GTSNPN and CDR2 SVGIG (reference sequence). The CDR3 nucleotides read TGTGCCTGGAGTGGGGGATCCGGAAACACCATATATTTT. Translating it yields CAWSGGSGNTIYF.